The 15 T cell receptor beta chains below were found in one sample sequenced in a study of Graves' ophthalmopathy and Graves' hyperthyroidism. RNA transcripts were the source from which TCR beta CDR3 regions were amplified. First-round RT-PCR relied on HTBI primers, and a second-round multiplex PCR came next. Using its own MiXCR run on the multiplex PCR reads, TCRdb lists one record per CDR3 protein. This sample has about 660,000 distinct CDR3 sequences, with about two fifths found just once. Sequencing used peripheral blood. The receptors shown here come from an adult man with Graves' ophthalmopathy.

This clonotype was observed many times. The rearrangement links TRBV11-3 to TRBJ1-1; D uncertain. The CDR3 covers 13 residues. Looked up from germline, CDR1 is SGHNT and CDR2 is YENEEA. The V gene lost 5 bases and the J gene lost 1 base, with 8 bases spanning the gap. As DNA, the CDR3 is TGTGCCAGCAGCGTCTCCCAGAACACTGAAGCTTTCTTT. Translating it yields CASSVSQNTEAFF.

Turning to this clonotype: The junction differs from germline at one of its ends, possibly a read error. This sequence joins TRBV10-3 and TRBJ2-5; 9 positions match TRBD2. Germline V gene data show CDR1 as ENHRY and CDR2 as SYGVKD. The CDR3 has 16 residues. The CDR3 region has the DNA TGTGCCAGCAGTCCCCCCGGCGGGAGGGCCGGAGAGACCCAGTACTTC. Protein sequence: CASSPPGGRAGETQYF.

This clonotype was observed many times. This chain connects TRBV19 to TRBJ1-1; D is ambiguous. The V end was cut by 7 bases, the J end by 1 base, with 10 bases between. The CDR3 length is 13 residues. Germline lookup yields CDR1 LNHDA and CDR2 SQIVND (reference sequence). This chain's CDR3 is CASIVSANTEAFF. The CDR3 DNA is TGTGCCAGTATTGTATCAGCGAACACTGAAGCTTTCTTT.

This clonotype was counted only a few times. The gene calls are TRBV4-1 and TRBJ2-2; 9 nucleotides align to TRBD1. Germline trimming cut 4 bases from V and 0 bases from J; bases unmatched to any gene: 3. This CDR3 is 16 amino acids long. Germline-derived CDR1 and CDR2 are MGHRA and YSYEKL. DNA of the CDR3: TGCGCCAGCAGCCGGACAGGGGACGCGAACACCGGGGAGCTGTTTTTT. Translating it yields CASSRTGDANTGELFF.

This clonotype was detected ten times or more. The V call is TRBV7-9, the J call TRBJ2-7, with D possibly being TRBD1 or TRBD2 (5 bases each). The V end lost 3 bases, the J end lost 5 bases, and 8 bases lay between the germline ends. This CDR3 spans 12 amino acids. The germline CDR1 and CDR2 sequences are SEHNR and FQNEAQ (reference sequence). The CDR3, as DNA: TGTGCCAGCAGCTTGGGACCCAACGAGCAGTACTTC. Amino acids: CASSLGPNEQYF.

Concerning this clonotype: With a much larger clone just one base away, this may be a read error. The CDR3 DNA sequence: TGTGCTACGCGCAGTACCTACGAGCAGTACTTC. Encoded protein: CATRSTYEQYF. The J gene is TRBJ2-7, the V gene TRBV2; no firm D call. This CDR3 is built from 11 residues. Germline V gene sequence: CDR1 SNHLY, CDR2 FYNNEI.

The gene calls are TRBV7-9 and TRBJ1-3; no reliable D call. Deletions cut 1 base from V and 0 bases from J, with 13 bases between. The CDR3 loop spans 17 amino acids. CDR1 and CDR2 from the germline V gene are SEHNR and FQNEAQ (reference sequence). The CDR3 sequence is CASSLGGGRDSGNTIYF. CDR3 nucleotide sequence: TGTGCCAGCAGCTTAGGTGGAGGAAGAGACTCTGGAAACACCATATATTTT.

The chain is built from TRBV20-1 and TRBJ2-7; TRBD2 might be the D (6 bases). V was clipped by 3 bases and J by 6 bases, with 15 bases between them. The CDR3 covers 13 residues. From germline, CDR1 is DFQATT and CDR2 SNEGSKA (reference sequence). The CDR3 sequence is CSARGLSQGEQYF. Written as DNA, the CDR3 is TGCAGTGCTAGGGGACTCTCGCAGGGCGAGCAGTACTTC.

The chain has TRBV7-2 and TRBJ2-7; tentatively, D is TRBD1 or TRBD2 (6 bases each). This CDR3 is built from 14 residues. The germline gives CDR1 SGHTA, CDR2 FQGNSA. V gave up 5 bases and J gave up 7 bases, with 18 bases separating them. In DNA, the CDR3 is TGTGCCAGCAGCCCCTCGGGGGCTTCTTTGGAGCAGTACTTC. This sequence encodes CASSPSGASLEQYF.

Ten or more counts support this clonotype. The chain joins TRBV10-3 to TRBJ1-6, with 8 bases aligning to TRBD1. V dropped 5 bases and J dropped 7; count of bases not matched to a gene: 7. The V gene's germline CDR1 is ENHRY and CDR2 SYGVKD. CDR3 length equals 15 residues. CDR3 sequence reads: CAISTQGAGNSPLHF. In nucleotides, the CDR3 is TGTGCCATCAGTACGCAGGGGGCAGGGAATTCACCCCTCCACTTT.

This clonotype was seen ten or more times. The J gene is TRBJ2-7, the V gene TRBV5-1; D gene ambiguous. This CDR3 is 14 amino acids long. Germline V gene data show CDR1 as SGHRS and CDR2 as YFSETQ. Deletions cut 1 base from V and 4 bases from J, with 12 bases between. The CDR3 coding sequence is TGCGCCAGCAGCTTGTTTGGCTTGAATTACGAGCAGTACTTC. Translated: CASSLFGLNYEQYF.

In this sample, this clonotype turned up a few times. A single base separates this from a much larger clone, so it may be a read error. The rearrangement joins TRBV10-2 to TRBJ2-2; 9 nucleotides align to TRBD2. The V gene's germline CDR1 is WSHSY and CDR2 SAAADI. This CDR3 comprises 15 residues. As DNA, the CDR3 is TGCGCCGGCAGTGGTCTAGCGGGGCTCACCGGGGAGCTGTTTTTT. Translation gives CAGSGLAGLTGELFF.

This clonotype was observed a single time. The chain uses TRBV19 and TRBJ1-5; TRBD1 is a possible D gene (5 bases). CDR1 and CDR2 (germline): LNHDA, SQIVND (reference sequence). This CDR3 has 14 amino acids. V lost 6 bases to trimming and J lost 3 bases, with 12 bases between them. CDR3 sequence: CASRKEGNNQPQHF. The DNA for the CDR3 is TGTGCCAGTAGAAAGGAGGGGAACAATCAGCCCCAGCATTTT.

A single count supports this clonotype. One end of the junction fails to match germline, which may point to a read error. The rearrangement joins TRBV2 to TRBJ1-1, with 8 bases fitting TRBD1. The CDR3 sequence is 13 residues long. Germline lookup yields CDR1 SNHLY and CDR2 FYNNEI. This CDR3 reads CVSSSDRDTEAFF. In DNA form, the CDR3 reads TGTGTCAGCAGTTCGGACAGGGACACTGAAGCTTTCTTC. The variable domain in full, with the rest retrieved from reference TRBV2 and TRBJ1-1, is EPEVTQTPSHQVTQMGQEVILRCVPISNHLYFYWYRQILGQKVEFLVSFYNNEISEKSEIFDDQFSVERPDGSNFTLKIRSTKLEDSAMYFCVSSSDRDTEAFFGQGTRLTVV.

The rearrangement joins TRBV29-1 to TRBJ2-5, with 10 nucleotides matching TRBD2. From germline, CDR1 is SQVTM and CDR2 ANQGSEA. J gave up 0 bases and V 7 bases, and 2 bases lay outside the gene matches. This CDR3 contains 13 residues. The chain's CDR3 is CSALAGDQETQYF. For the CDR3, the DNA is TGCAGCGCCCTAGCGGGGGACCAAGAGACCCAGTACTTC.